This T cell receptor (beta chain) was captured by sequencing in a study of identical twins. This clonotype was found many times. Antigen: not known. There were only healthy Caucasians among the donors. Unmatched junction bases numbered 11, after V lost 8 bases and J lost 8 bases. The CDR3 sequence is 14 residues long. MiXCR was run by TCRdb on the 5' RACE reads, yielding one entry per CDR3 protein. The data hold some 500,000 distinct CDR3 sequences, with roughly an eighth observed a single time. Whole-study findings and limits: It was cross-sectional statistical analysis, not following the same donors, that the conclusions relied on. Part of the zero-insertion signal could reflect confounding by invariant MAIT and iNKT cells. Alpha sequences that were out-of-frame and twin-shared showed an excess of low generation probability.

Separately, the same data were catalogued under a study of yellow fever vaccine responses in identical twins.

The receptor was isolated from a young woman in good health. The V call is TRBV12-3 or TRBV12-4, the J call TRBJ2-7, with TRBD1 identical over 11 bases. The sample consisted of CD4+ T cells sorted from blood. The CDR3 region is CASRDGDRGLQQYF. The CDR3 DNA reads TGTGCCAGCCGAGACGGGGACAGGGGGTTACAGCAGTACTTC.